This is a list of T cell receptor beta chains from one sample in a study of T cell repertoires in cytomegalovirus infection. MiXCR, applied by TCRdb to the reads, yields one record per CDR3 protein. The sample carries nearly 650,000 distinct CDR3 sequences, 20% to 25% recorded once. The sample taken for sequencing was CD8+ T cells from PBMCs. All receptors come from a human donor in good health (CMV status not recorded). Some clones in this sample may be carry-over from other donors' samples. Each CDR3 is given with its conserved first and last residue. A D gene is named only where the DNA matches it firmly. Size tells how often a clone was seen (once, few, many) or the class of an expanded clone, and some rows leave it out.

15,TRBJ2-1,NA,TRBV7-9,TRBD2,TGTGCCAACAGCTCGGGACTAGCGGGCGGGGGGGGGCCGTTCTTC,CANSSGLAGGGGPFF
16,TRBJ1-1,few,TRBV11-2,NA,TGTGCCAGTCACATAGGGGCCCTCAGTCTGTACACTGAAGCTTTCTTT,CASHIGALSLYTEAFF
13,TRBJ2-7,NA,TRBV6-2/TRBV6-3,NA,TGTGCCAGCAGCCAGACAGGACACTACGAGCAGTACTTC,CASSQTGHYEQYF
15,TRBJ2-1,NA,TRBV27,NA,TGTGCCAGCAGTCCCGACTGGGGAACCTACAATGAGCAGTTCTTC,CASSPDWGTYNEQFF
15,TRBJ2-7,NA,TRBV5-1,NA,TGCGCCAGCAGCATTACTAGCCACTGCTCCTACGAGCAGTACTTC,CASSITSHCSYEQYF
10,TRBJ1-2,many,TRBV12-3/TRBV12-4,NA,TGTGCCACCAAGCTCTATGGCTACACCTTC,CATKLYGYTF
15,TRBJ2-7,many,TRBV7-6,NA,TGTGCCAGCAGCTTAGGAAGGGCAGGACCCTACGAGCAGTACTTC,CASSLGRAGPYEQYF
14,TRBJ2-7,many,TRBV7-9,NA,TGTGCCAGCAGCTTACCAGGGGACTACTACGAGCAGTACTTC,CASSLPGDYYEQYF
13,TRBJ2-7,few,TRBV7-9,NA,TGTGCCAGCAGGTTGGCTTCGGGCTACGAGCAGTACTTC,CASRLASGYEQYF
11,TRBJ1-2,NA,TRBV25-1,NA,TGTGCCAGCCAGGGTAACTATGGCTACACCTTC,CASQGNYGYTF
14,TRBJ2-7,few,TRBV29-1,TRBD2,TGCAGCGTAGCTACTAGCGAGGGGTCCTACGAGCAGTACTTC,CSVATSEGSYEQYF
17,TRBJ2-6,NA,TRBV13,TRBD1,TGTGCCAGCAGCTCCGGGACAGGGATAGCTGGGGCCAACGTCCTGACTTTC,CASSSGTGIAGANVLTF
13,TRBJ2-3,many,TRBV12-3/TRBV12-4,TRBD2,TGTGCCAGCAGTTGGACTAGCGCGGATACGCAGTATTTT,CASSWTSADTQYF
18,TRBJ2-4,NA,TRBV12-3/TRBV12-4,NA,TGTGCCAGCAGTCCGGACCCTCTCAGGGTTGGCCTCAAAAACATTCAGTACTTC,CASSPDPLRVGLKNIQYF
13,TRBJ2-1,few,TRBV28,NA,TGTGCCAGCAGTTTTATTCAATCCCTGAAGCAGTTCTTC,CASSFIQSLKQFF
13,TRBJ1-1,NA,TRBV12-3/TRBV12-4,NA,TGTGCCAGCAGATCAGGGGTTAGCACTGAAGCTTTCTTT,CASRSGVSTEAFF
18,TRBJ2-3,NA,TRBV4-2,NA,TGTGCCAGCAGCCAAGTCAGTCAAAATCGGGGTTGGACAGATACGCAGTATTTT,CASSQVSQNRGWTDTQYF
16,TRBJ1-4,many,TRBV7-9,NA,TGTGCCAGCAGCCTGACGTCGCCAGAGGTTAATGAAAAACTGTTTTTT,CASSLTSPEVNEKLFF
16,TRBJ2-1,NA,TRBV14,TRBD2,TGTGCCAGCAGCCAAGAGCCAGCGGGGTTCTACAATGAGCAGTTCTTC,CASSQEPAGFYNEQFF
18,TRBJ2-2,NA,TRBV2,TRBD1,TGTGCCAGCAGGAACGATGGGACAGGGGCTAATCGGGCCGGGGAGCTGTTTTTT,CASRNDGTGANRAGELFF
15,TRBJ2-5,NA,TRBV7-2,NA,TGTGCCAGCAGCTTAGTAGAGAGGCTGGGAGAGACCCAGTACTTC,CASSLVERLGETQYF
13,TRBJ1-5,NA,TRBV2,NA,TGTGCCAGCAGGGGGTGGGGGAATCAGCCCCAGCATTTT,CASRGWGNQPQHF
15,TRBJ2-5,NA,TRBV29-1,TRBD2,TGCAGCGCCGGTCGAGCGGGGGGCCACCAAGAGACCCAGTACTTC,CSAGRAGGHQETQYF
13,TRBJ2-7,NA,TRBV6-6,NA,TGTGCCAGCAAAGAAGGGAGCCTACAAGAGCAGTACTTC,CASKEGSLQEQYF
16,TRBJ2-7,few,TRBV6-2/TRBV6-3,TRBD2,TGTGCCAGCAGATTTCTCAGGGCGGGGGGGCCCAACGAGCAGTACTTC,CASRFLRAGGPNEQYF
17,TRBJ2-3,many,TRBV7-8,TRBD2,TGTGCCAGCAGCTTAGGGCTGGGACTAGCTTTCACAGATACGCAGTATTTT,CASSLGLGLAFTDTQYF
15,TRBJ1-2,few,TRBV10-1,TRBD1,TGCGCCAGCAGTGGACCAGGGGGAACCGCTTATGGCTACACCTTC,CASSGPGGTAYGYTF
13,TRBJ1-1,NA,TRBV7-9,NA,TGTGCCAGCAGAGAGGCGGGTGTAACTGAAGCTTTCTTT,CASREAGVTEAFF
15,TRBJ2-1,NA,TRBV7-3,NA,TGTGCCAGCAGCTTTACCGGGACACCGTACAATGAGCAGTTCTTC,CASSFTGTPYNEQFF
16,TRBJ2-1,NA,TRBV5-1,NA,TGCGCCAGCACCCGAAGGGACCCCCGATTTTACAATGAGCAGTTCTTC,CASTRRDPRFYNEQFF
16,TRBJ2-5,few,TRBV6-5,TRBD2,TGTGCCAGCAGTTACCCCGCGAGCGGGGGCTTCGAGACCCAGTACTTC,CASSYPASGGFETQYF
15,TRBJ1-1,NA,TRBV7-9,TRBD1,TGTGCCAGCAGCTCGAGACAGGGGATGAACACTGAAGCTTTCTTT,CASSSRQGMNTEAFF